The 18 T cell receptor beta chains below all came from one sample that was sequenced in a study of T cells in Graves' hyperthyroidism and ophthalmopathy. Researchers amplified the TCR beta CDR3 regions from RNA transcripts. First-round RT-PCR targeting the TCR CDR3 was performed with the HTBI primer set. TCRdb recomputed calls from the multiplex PCR reads with MiXCR, one row per CDR3 protein. This table holds 660,000 or so distinct CDR3 sequences, approximately 42% found once. Sequenced: peripheral blood or thyroid tissue (not recorded which). These receptors all come from an adult man with Graves' disease, either hyperthyroidism or ophthalmopathy (not recorded which).

As to this clonotype: A much larger clone lies a single base off, so this may be a read error. This rearrangement joins TRBV9 to TRBJ2-5; tentative D call: TRBD1 (6 bases). CDR3 length: 15 residues. Per the germline V gene, CDR1 is SGDLS and CDR2 is YYNGEE. The CDR3 spells CASSSGQTYQEAQYF. The CDR3 DNA sequence: TGTGCCAGCAGCTCCGGACAGACGTACCAAGAGGCCCAGTACTTC.

Regarding this clonotype: An end of the junction does not agree with germline; a read error may underlie this. This chain links TRBV6-1 with TRBJ1-6; D is uncertain. The CDR3 totals 11 residues. Germline V CDR1 and CDR2: MNHNS, SASEGT. The CDR3 DNA follows: TGTGCCATCAGTGAGTCGTCAGCACTCCACTTT. This sequence encodes CAISESSALHF.

The CDR3 DNA reads TGTGCCAGCAGTTCTCCGGGACAGGGCTATTACGAGCAGTACTTC. Translated, it gives CASSSPGQGYYEQYF. The chain has TRBV2 and TRBJ2-7; 9 nucleotides align to TRBD1. Per germline, CDR1 SNHLY and CDR2 FYNNEI. With 5 bases clipped from V and 4 bases from J, the junction kept 9 bases outside the gene matches. The CDR3 sequence is 15 residues long.

This clonotype was recorded many times. The junction and the germline gene differ at one end; a read error may be behind it. The CDR3 nucleotides are TGTGCCAGCAGCTTAGATGGGGTTGGCTACACCTTC. Its translation is CASSLDGVGYTF. This chain uses TRBV5-1 with TRBJ1-2; D is undetermined. Germline V lookup: CDR1 SGHRS, CDR2 YFSETQ. The CDR3 is made up of 12 amino acids.

The chain uses TRBV9 and TRBJ1-1; the match to TRBD1 covers 8 bases. In germline, CDR1 is SGDLS, CDR2 YYNGEE. V was pared by 8 bases and J by 1 base, with 7 bases of the junction left unmatched. The CDR3 has 14 amino acids. CDR3 in amino acids: CASGGGTGNTEAFF. CDR3 in DNA: TGTGCCAGTGGAGGGGGGACAGGGAACACTGAAGCTTTCTTT.

With regard to this clonotype: This may stem from a read error, because a much larger clone lies one nucleotide away. The J gene is TRBJ2-7, the V gene TRBV4-2; 8 nucleotides match TRBD1. This CDR3 is built from 15 residues. In germline, CDR1 is LGHNA, CDR2 YNFKEQ. With V trimmed by 4 bases and J by 0 bases, 5 bases remained unmatched. The CDR3 DNA reads as TGTGCCAGCAGCCGCGGGACAGGCCCCTCCTACGAGCAGTACTTC. Protein sequence: CASSRGTGPSYEQYF.

J is TRBJ2-2 and V is TRBV7-2; 12 positions match TRBD1. Germline V gives CDR1 SGHTA, CDR2 FQGNSA. The trim removed 3 bases at V and 5 bases at J, leaving 10 bases unmatched. There are 18 residues in the CDR3. The CDR3 spells CASSLGPPGQGATGELFF. CDR3 DNA sequence: TGTGCCAGCAGCTTGGGGCCTCCGGGACAGGGGGCAACCGGGGAGCTGTTTTTT.

This clonotype was found many times. J is TRBJ1-3 and V is TRBV20-1, with no clear D. V lost 6 bases to trimming and J lost 0 bases, with 12 bases between them. This CDR3 spans 14 amino acids. The germline V gene encodes CDR1 DFQATT and CDR2 SNEGSKA (reference sequence). The CDR3 DNA sequence: TGCAGTGCCGCCTCGACAAGCTCTGGAAACACCATATATTTT. This codes for CSAASTSSGNTIYF.

Turning to this clonotype: A much larger clonotype is one base distant, so this may be a read error. J is TRBJ2-7 and V is TRBV9, with 8 bases fitting TRBD1. J gave up 6 bases and V 1 base, and 3 bases lay outside the gene matches. This CDR3 region has 13 residues. Germline CDR1 is SGDLS and CDR2 is YYNGEE. In DNA, the CDR3 is TGTGCCAGCAGCGTACGGACAGGGTTCGAGCAGTACTTC. Translation gives CASSVRTGFEQYF.

The table lists this clonotype with many counts. The gene calls are TRBV7-2 and TRBJ1-6; the D is unclear. Germline V gene sequence: CDR1 SGHTA, CDR2 FQGNSA. Trimming left V 1 base short and J 8 bases short, with 12 bases between. The CDR3 extends over 15 amino acids. The chain's CDR3 is CASSLGPSRDSPLHF. In DNA form, the CDR3 reads TGTGCCAGCAGCTTAGGTCCATCGAGAGATTCACCCCTCCACTTT.

The table lists this clonotype with a few counts. The V call is TRBV20-1, the J call TRBJ2-7; TRBD2 matches 13 bases. This CDR3 has 14 amino acids. Germline values: CDR1 DFQATT, CDR2 SNEGSKA (reference sequence). The V gene end was trimmed by 3 bases and the J gene end by 6 bases; junction bases not matched to a gene: 5. The CDR3 protein is CSASTSGRAGEQYF. The CDR3 bases are TGCAGTGCTAGCACTAGCGGGAGGGCGGGCGAGCAGTACTTC.

The chain carries TRBV2 and TRBJ2-3, with D perhaps given as TRBD1 or TRBD2 (6 bases each). The CDR3 is 13 residues long. Germline CDR1 SNHLY, CDR2 FYNNEI. V lost 8 bases and J lost 4, with 13 bases in between. The CDR3 spells CASGGGRSDTQYF. The DNA for the CDR3 is TGTGCCAGCGGAGGGGGGAGATCAGATACGCAGTATTTT.

Remarks on this clonotype: This sequence may be a read error, since a much larger clone differs from it by one base. The chain links TRBV20-1 to TRBJ1-1; D call uncertain. CDR1 DFQATT and CDR2 SNEGSKA come from the germline V gene (reference sequence). This CDR3 has 12 residues. V was cut by 4 bases and J by 1 base, with 7 bases left in between. The CDR3 spells CSATAANTEAFF. CDR3 nucleotide sequence: TGCAGTGCTACCGCAGCGAACACTGAAGCTTTCTTT.

This chain links TRBV24-1 with TRBJ1-5; D is uncertain. The length of the CDR3 is 8 residues. Germline V lookup: CDR1 KGHDR, CDR2 SFDVKD. Trimming shortened V by 9 bases and J by 10 bases, and 3 bases separated the two germline ends. Written as DNA, the CDR3 is TGTGCCACCTCCCCCCAGCATTTT. It is translated as CATSPQHF.

This clonotype came up a few times. The rearrangement links TRBV2 to TRBJ1-2, with a possible D match to TRBD1 (6 bases). This CDR3 has 14 residues. V lost 6 bases, J lost 2 bases, and 13 bases lay in between. Germline V lookup: CDR1 SNHLY, CDR2 FYNNEI. CDR3 sequence (DNA): TGTGCCAGCAGAACAATCGACAGGAACTATGGCTACACCTTC. This translates into CASRTIDRNYGYTF.

The chain combines TRBV24-1 with TRBJ2-5; no reliable D call. Germline CDR1 KGHDR, CDR2 SFDVKD. This CDR3 is 11 amino acids long. Trimming removed 4 bases from V and 7 bases from J, with 6 bases in between. CDR3 in DNA: TGTGCCACCAGTGAAGGCGGGACCCAGTACTTC. It encodes CATSEGGTQYF.

A few counts support this clonotype. The chain uses TRBV7-8 and TRBJ1-1, with 8 nucleotides matching TRBD1. The CDR3 runs to 17 residues. The trim removed 3 bases at V and 0 bases at J, leaving 9 bases unmatched. The germline V gene encodes CDR1 SGHVS and CDR2 FQNEAQ. The CDR3 region has the DNA TGTGCCAGCAGCTTGGTGGCAGGGGGCAATCTGAACACTGAAGCTTTCTTT. It is translated as CASSLVAGGNLNTEAFF. Filled out from reference TRBV7-8 and TRBJ1-1, the complete variable domain reads GAGVSQSPRYKVAKRGQDVALRCDPISGHVSLFWYQQALGQGPEFLTYFQNEAQLDKSGLPSDRFFAERPEGSVSTLKIQRTQQEDSAVYLCASSLVAGGNLNTEAFFGQGTRLTVV.

The chain employs TRBV29-1 and TRBJ2-7, with D possibly matching TRBD1 (5 bases). The CDR3 contains 13 residues. Trimming stripped 5 bases from V and 0 bases from J, with 11 bases between. The germline CDR1 and CDR2 sequences are SQVTM and ANQGSEA. The CDR3 coding sequence is TGCAGCGTTCAGGGTGACACCTCCTACGAGCAGTACTTC. Protein product: CSVQGDTSYEQYF.